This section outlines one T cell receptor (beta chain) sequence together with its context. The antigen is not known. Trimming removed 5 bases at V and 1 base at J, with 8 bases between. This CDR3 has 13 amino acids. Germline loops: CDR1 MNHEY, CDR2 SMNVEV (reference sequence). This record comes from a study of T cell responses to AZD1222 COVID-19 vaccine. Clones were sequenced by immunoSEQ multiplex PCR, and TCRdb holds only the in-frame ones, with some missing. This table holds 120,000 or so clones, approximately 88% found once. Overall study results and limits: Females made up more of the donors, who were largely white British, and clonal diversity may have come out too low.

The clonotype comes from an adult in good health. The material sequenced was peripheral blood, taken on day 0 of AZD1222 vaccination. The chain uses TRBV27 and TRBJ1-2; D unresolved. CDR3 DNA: TGTGCCAGCAGTCTTCAGAGTAACTATGGCTACACCTTC. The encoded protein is CASSLQSNYGYTF.